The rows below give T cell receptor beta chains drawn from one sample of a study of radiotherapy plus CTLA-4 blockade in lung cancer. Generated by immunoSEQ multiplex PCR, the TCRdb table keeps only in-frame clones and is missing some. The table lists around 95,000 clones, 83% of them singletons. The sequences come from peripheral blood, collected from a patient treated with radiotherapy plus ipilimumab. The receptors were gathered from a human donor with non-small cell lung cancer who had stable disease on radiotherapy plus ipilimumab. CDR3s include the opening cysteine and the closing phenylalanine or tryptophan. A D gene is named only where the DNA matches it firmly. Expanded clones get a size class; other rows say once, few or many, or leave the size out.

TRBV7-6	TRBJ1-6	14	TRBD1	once	TGTGCCAGCAGCCCCGGACAGGGAAATTCACCCCTCCACTTT	CASSPGQGNSPLHF
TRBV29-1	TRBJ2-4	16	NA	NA	TGCAGCGCCCGGAACGAGGGAATTGGTGCCAAAAACATTCAGTACTTC	CSARNEGIGAKNIQYF
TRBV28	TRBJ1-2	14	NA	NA	TGTGCCAGCAGTCGGGACCTTTTAAACTATGGCTACACCTTC	CASSRDLLNYGYTF
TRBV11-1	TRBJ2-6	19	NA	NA	TGTGCCAGCAGCTTAATGTATGGAGGGAACACCGTCGGGGCCAACGTCCTGACTTTC	CASSLMYGGNTVGANVLTF
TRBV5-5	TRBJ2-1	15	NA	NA	TGTGCCAGCAGCCACTCCGGGACGGCCTACAATGAGCAGTTCTTC	CASSHSGTAYNEQFF
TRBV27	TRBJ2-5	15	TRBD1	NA	TGTGCCAGCAAGTATCAGGGACAGTCACAAGAGACCCAGTACTTC	CASKYQGQSQETQYF
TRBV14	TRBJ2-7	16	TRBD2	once	TGTGCCAGCAGCCAAGATCTGCAGGGACTACCCTCCGAGCAGTACTTC	CASSQDLQGLPSEQYF
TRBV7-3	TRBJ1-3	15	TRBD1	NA	TGTGCCAGCAGCTTAAACGCAGGGGGTGGAAACACCATATATTTT	CASSLNAGGGNTIYF
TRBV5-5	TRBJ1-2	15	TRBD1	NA	TGTGCCAGCACCGTGACAGGGGGGCGTCGTTATGGCTACACCTTC	CASTVTGGRRYGYTF
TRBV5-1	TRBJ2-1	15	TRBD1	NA	TGCGCCAGCAGCTTGGGGGACAGCACCTACAATGAGCAGTTCTTC	CASSLGDSTYNEQFF
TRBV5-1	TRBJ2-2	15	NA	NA	TGCGCCAGCAGCTTGGATACTAGCCACCTCGGGGAGCTGTTTTTT	CASSLDTSHLGELFF
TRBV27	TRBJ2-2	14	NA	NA	TGTGCCAGCAGTTTTGCGAGGTCCGGCGGGGAGCTGTTTTTT	CASSFARSGGELFF
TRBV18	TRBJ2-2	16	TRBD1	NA	TGTGCCAGCTCACGAGGGACAGGGATGAACACCGGGGAGCTGTTTTTT	CASSRGTGMNTGELFF
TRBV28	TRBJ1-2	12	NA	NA	TGTGCCAGCAGGGCCCTTACATATGGCTACACCTTC	CASRALTYGYTF
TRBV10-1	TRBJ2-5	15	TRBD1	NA	TGCGCCAGCAGTGAAGGCAGGGGGAGACAAGAGACCCAGTACTTC	CASSEGRGRQETQYF
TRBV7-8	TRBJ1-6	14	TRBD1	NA	TGTGCCAGCAGCCCCGGACAGGGTAACTCACCCCTCCACTTT	CASSPGQGNSPLHF
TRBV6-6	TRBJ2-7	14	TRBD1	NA	TGTGCCAGCAGTCCAGAACTACAGGGGAGCGAGCAGTACTTC	CASSPELQGSEQYF
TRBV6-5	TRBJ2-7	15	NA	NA	TGTGCCAGCAGTTACACCGCGTCCCGCTTATACGAGCAGTACTTC	CASSYTASRLYEQYF
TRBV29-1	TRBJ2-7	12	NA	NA	TGCAGCGTGGGAACAGGGCTAGGCGAGCAGTACTTC	CSVGTGLGEQYF
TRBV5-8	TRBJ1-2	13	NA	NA	TGTGCCAGCAGGCTCGGACCACCCTATGGCTACACCTTC	CASRLGPPYGYTF
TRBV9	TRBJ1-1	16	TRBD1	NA	TGTGCCAGCAGCGTAGGGGCAGGGGGAATAAACACTGAAGCTTTCTTT	CASSVGAGGINTEAFF
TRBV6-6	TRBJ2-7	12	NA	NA	TGTGCCAGCAGTTACGTCCAGGGCGAAATGCTATTC	CASSYVQGEMLF
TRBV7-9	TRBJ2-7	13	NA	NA	TGTGCCAGCAGCTTAGTAACTAGGTACGAGCAGTACTTC	CASSLVTRYEQYF
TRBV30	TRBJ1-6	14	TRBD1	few	TGTGCCTGGGAAGACAGGGCAGAACGATCACCCCTCCACTTT	CAWEDRAERSPLHF
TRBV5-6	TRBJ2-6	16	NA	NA	TGTGCCAGCAGCTTGGCTGGGGTATCTGGGGCCAACGTCCTGACTTTC	CASSLAGVSGANVLTF
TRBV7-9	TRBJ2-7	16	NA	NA	TGTGCCAGCAGCTTACTAAAAGGGGAGGGGGTCCCTGAGCAGTACTTC	CASSLLKGEGVPEQYF
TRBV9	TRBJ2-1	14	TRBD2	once	TGTGCCAGCAGCGTCGGGACTATATACAATGAGCAGTTCTTC	CASSVGTIYNEQFF
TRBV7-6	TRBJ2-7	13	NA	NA	TGTGCCAGCAGCCGGGACGAAGGCTACGAGCAGTACTTC	CASSRDEGYEQYF
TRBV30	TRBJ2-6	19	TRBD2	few	TGTGCCTGGAGTGTAAAGTTGGGCGGGGGGCCCTCTGGGGCCAACGTCCTGACTTTC	CAWSVKLGGGPSGANVLTF
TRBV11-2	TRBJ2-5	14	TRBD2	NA	TGTGCCAGCAGCTTTGCGGGAGGTTCTGAGACCCAGTACTTC	CASSFAGGSETQYF
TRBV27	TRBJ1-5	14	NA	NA	TGTGCCAGCAGTTTCCAGGGTTACAATCAGCCCCAGCATTTT	CASSFQGYNQPQHF
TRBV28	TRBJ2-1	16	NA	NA	TGTGCCAGCAGTTTGGGTGGCGGTAGCTCCTACAATGAGCAGTTCTTC	CASSLGGGSSYNEQFF
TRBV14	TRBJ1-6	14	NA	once	TGTGCCAGCAGCCGGGGGGAAAGGAATTCACCCCTCCACTTT	CASSRGERNSPLHF
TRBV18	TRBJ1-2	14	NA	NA	TGTGCCAGCTCACCACCGCCGGTAAACTATGGCTACACCTTC	CASSPPPVNYGYTF
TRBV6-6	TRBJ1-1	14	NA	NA	TGTGCCAGCAGGGGGGGGGCCGGGAACACTGAAGCTTTCTTT	CASRGGAGNTEAFF
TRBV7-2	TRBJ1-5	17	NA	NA	TGTGCCAGCAGCTTAGCGAACAGGGCTGAGGGCAATCAGCCCCAGCATTTT	CASSLANRAEGNQPQHF
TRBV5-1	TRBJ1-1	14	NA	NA	TGCGCCAGCAGCTTGACCGTCTATGGGGATGAAGCTTTCTTT	CASSLTVYGDEAFF
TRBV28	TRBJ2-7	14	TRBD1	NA	TGTGCCAGCAGCCCGGGACAGATTATCCACGAGCAGTACTTC	CASSPGQIIHEQYF
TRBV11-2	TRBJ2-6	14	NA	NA	TGTGCCAGCAGCGCGTTAACTGGGGCCAACGTCCTGACTTTC	CASSALTGANVLTF
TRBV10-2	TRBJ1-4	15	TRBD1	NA	TGCGCCAGCAGTGAACCCGGGACAGGGGGGGAAAAACTGTTTTTT	CASSEPGTGGEKLFF
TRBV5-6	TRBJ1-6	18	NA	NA	TGTGCCAGCAGCTTGCTGAATGATATGGGCCCAGATAATTCACCCCTCCACTTT	CASSLLNDMGPDNSPLHF
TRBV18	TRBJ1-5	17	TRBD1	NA	TGTGCCAGCTCACCGGGGACAGGCCCGGGGGGCAATCAGCCCCAGCATTTT	CASSPGTGPGGNQPQHF
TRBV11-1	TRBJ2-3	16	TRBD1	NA	TGTGCCAGCAGGCGACGACAGGGGATGGGCACAGATACGCAGTATTTT	CASRRRQGMGTDTQYF
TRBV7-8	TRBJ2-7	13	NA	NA	TGTGCCAGCAGCTTTACAGGGTCCTACGAGCAGTACTTC	CASSFTGSYEQYF
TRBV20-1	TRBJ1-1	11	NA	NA	TGCAGTGCCCAGGTGAACACTGAAGCTTTCTTT	CSAQVNTEAFF
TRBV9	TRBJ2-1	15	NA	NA	TGTGCCAGCAGCGTAGAGAGTAGCGGCTACAATGAGCAGTTCTTC	CASSVESSGYNEQFF
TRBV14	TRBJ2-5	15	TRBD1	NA	TGTGCCAGCAGCCGGGACAGGGGGCGTCAAGAGACCCAGTACTTC	CASSRDRGRQETQYF
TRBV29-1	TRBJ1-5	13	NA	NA	TGCAGCGTTGAGTCCGGGGCTAATCAGCCCCAGCATTTT	CSVESGANQPQHF
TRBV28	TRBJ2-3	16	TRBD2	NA	TGTGCCAGCAGTCGCTTAGCGGGAGGCTCGACAGATACGCAGTATTTT	CASSRLAGGSTDTQYF
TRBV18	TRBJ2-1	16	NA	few	TGTGCCAGCTCACCTTTTGGACAGGGAGGGAACGATGAGCAGTTCTTC	CASSPFGQGGNDEQFF
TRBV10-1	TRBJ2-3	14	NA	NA	TGCGCCAGCAGTGAAGCCCAAGGCGCAGATACGCAGTATTTT	CASSEAQGADTQYF
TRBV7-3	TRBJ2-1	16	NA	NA	TGTGCCAGCAGCTTAAACGGTGGCCCCGGCGGAGAGGAGCAGTTCTTC	CASSLNGGPGGEEQFF
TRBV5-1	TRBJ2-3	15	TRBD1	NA	TGCGCCAGCAGCTTGGTCGGGGACAGAACAGATACGCAGTATTTT	CASSLVGDRTDTQYF
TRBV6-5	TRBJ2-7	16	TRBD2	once	TGTGCCAGCAGTTACTTGACTAGCGGGAGAGACTACGAGCAGTACTTC	CASSYLTSGRDYEQYF
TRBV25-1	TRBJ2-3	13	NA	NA	TGTGCCAGCAGTGTACAGGGTACAGATACGCAGTATTTT	CASSVQGTDTQYF
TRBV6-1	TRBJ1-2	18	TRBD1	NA	TGTGCCAGCAGTGAACCCTTCCGACAGGGACCAGCTAACTATGGCTACACCTTC	CASSEPFRQGPANYGYTF
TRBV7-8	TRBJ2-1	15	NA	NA	TGTGCCAGCAGCTTATACCGGGACCCACACAATGAGCAGTTCTTC	CASSLYRDPHNEQFF
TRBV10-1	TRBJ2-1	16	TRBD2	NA	TGCGCCAGCAGTGAGTCGGGACTAGCGGCCAACAATGAGCAGTTCTTC	CASSESGLAANNEQFF
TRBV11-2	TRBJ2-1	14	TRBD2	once	TGTGCCAGCAGCCCGACTAGCGTTGGCAATGAGCAGTTCTTC	CASSPTSVGNEQFF